The rows below give T cell receptor beta chains drawn from one sample of a study of CD8 T cells in Susac syndrome. TCRdb used MiXCR to reprocess the immunoSEQ multiplex PCR reads, holding one entry per CDR3 protein. The repertoire includes 71,000 or so distinct CDR3 sequences, over 95% of them detected once, and 0.11% sits in the top ten. The sample was CD4+ T cells from PBMCs. The receptor source for this set is a human donor with multiple sclerosis. The CDR3 runs from the conserved cysteine through the conserved F or W. The order of the fields is clone size, D gene, J gene, V gene, CDR3 protein, CDR3 DNA. The D gene is left open where the match is weak. Not every row has a clone size; where given, it reads once, few, many or a size class.

-	-	TRBJ2-7	TRBV12-3/TRBV12-4	CASTQGRETYEQYF	TGTGCCAGCACCCAGGGGAGGGAGACGTACGAGCAGTACTTC
-	TRBD1	TRBJ1-2	TRBV28	CASSLSGQGAAGYTF	TGTGCCAGCAGTTTATCGGGACAGGGGGCAGCTGGCTACACCTTC
-	-	TRBJ1-6	TRBV10-3	CAISDNQGIESPLHF	TGTGCCATCAGTGATAATCAGGGGATCGAGTCACCCCTCCACTTT
-	-	TRBJ2-4	TRBV28	CASIDQGAKNIQYF	TGTGCCAGCATCGATCAGGGAGCCAAAAACATTCAGTACTTC
-	-	TRBJ2-7	TRBV30	CAYERSYEQYF	TGTGCCTACGAGCGGAGCTACGAGCAGTACTTC
-	-	TRBJ2-7	TRBV29-1	CSVVFHEQYF	TGCAGCGTTGTTTTTCACGAGCAGTACTTC
-	-	TRBJ2-1	TRBV7-2	CASSHAEGGEQFF	TGTGCCAGCAGCCACGCAGAGGGGGGTGAGCAGTTCTTC
-	-	TRBJ2-3	TRBV5-1	CASSLAVGGLDTQYF	TGCGCCAGCAGCTTGGCAGTGGGGGGCTTGGATACGCAGTATTTT
once	-	TRBJ1-2	TRBV4-1	CASSQSEQPNYGYTF	TGCGCCAGCAGCCAAAGTGAACAGCCCAACTATGGCTACACCTTC
-	-	TRBJ2-1	TRBV29-1	CSVRESSYNEQFF	TGCAGCGTCAGGGAGAGCTCCTACAATGAGCAGTTCTTC
-	-	TRBJ1-1	TRBV27	CASSLTRGLNTEAFF	TGTGCCAGCAGTTTGACCAGGGGACTGAACACTGAAGCTTTCTTT
few	-	TRBJ2-1	TRBV29-1	CSADRYNEQFF	TGCAGCGCCGACAGATACAATGAGCAGTTCTTC
-	-	TRBJ1-1	TRBV7-8	CASSPVLGTEAFF	TGTGCCAGCAGCCCAGTGCTGGGCACTGAAGCTTTCTTT
-	-	TRBJ2-7	TRBV12-3/TRBV12-4	CASSLVSEQYF	TGTGCCAGCAGTTTAGTCTCCGAGCAGTACTTC
once	-	TRBJ2-4	TRBV20-1	CSARVAGSNIQYF	TGCAGTGCTAGAGTCGCAGGGTCGAACATTCAGTACTTC
-	TRBD2	TRBJ2-3	TRBV20-1	CSAQTSGGADTQYF	TGCAGTGCACAGACTAGCGGGGGGGCAGATACGCAGTATTTT
-	TRBD1	TRBJ1-1	TRBV4-2	CASSQPDRGNTEAFF	TGTGCCAGCAGCCAGCCAGACAGGGGGAACACTGAAGCTTTCTTT
once	TRBD1	TRBJ2-1	TRBV19	CASSQDRGYNEQFF	TGTGCCAGTAGTCAAGACAGGGGATACAATGAGCAGTTCTTC
-	TRBD1	TRBJ2-3	TRBV12-3/TRBV12-4	CASSSRPGQIDTQYF	TGTGCCAGCAGCTCCCGGCCGGGACAGATAGATACGCAGTATTTT
-	-	TRBJ2-3	TRBV5-1	CASSLFVGGSTDTQYF	TGCGCCAGCAGCTTGTTTGTAGGGGGTAGCACAGATACGCAGTATTTT
-	-	TRBJ1-5	TRBV12-3/TRBV12-4	CASTDTNNQPQHF	TGTGCCAGCACCGACACCAACAATCAGCCCCAGCATTTT
-	-	TRBJ1-1	TRBV24-1	CATSDTTKTEAFF	TGTGCCACCAGTGATACTACTAAAACTGAAGCTTTCTTT
-	-	TRBJ1-2	TRBV29-1	CSVEGGGGYTF	TGCAGCGTTGAAGGGGGCGGTGGCTACACCTTC
-	TRBD1	TRBJ2-5	TRBV29-1	CSVVRGQGGETQYF	TGCAGCGTTGTAAGGGGACAGGGGGGAGAGACCCAGTACTTC
few	-	TRBJ2-7	TRBV12-3/TRBV12-4	CASSRDRSSYEQYF	TGTGCCAGCAGTCGAGACAGGTCCTCCTACGAGCAGTACTTC
-	-	TRBJ2-3	TRBV15	CATSRRVITDTQYF	TGTGCCACCAGCAGGAGGGTAATCACAGATACGCAGTATTTT
-	-	TRBJ1-2	TRBV5-6	CASTLIPDEGYTF	TGTGCCAGCACCCTGATACCTGATGAAGGCTACACCTTC
-	-	TRBJ2-1	TRBV7-2	CASSPSQLSNEQFF	TGTGCCAGCAGCCCCTCTCAACTAAGCAATGAGCAGTTCTTC
-	-	TRBJ2-1	TRBV20-1	CSARDMSGIEQFF	TGCAGTGCTAGAGATATGTCGGGTATTGAGCAGTTCTTC
once	-	TRBJ1-1	TRBV5-1	CASSFLGSGAGTEAFF	TGCGCCAGCAGCTTCCTAGGTTCAGGGGCCGGCACTGAAGCTTTCTTT
once	TRBD1	TRBJ1-6	TRBV20-1	CSARYPDRGNSPLHF	TGCAGTGCTAGATACCCCGACAGGGGGAACTCACCCCTCCACTTT
-	-	TRBJ1-2	TRBV5-1	CASKGESRTAGYTF	TGCGCCAGCAAAGGAGAGAGCAGGACGGCTGGCTACACCTTC
-	TRBD2	TRBJ2-2	TRBV20-1	CSAGGGANTGELFF	TGCAGTGCTGGCGGGGGGGCGAACACCGGGGAGCTGTTTTTT
-	-	TRBJ2-3	TRBV19	CASSPAPTDTQYF	TGTGCCAGTAGTCCGGCCCCTACAGATACGCAGTATTTT
-	-	TRBJ2-5	TRBV4-1	CASSQVIYAYQETQYF	TGCGCCAGCAGCCAAGTAATCTACGCGTACCAAGAGACCCAGTACTTC
-	-	TRBJ2-5	TRBV3-1	CASSQGYSLQETQYF	TGTGCCAGCAGCCAAGGGTACAGCCTCCAAGAGACCCAGTACTTC
-	-	TRBJ2-7	TRBV29-1	CSVERAGSSYEQYF	TGCAGCGTTGAAAGGGCAGGGAGCTCCTACGAGCAGTACTTC
-	-	TRBJ1-5	TRBV5-1	CASSLLGPDQPQHF	TGCGCCAGCAGCTTGTTGGGGCCTGATCAGCCCCAGCATTTT
-	TRBD2	TRBJ2-7	TRBV11-2	CASSLVSGGVYEQYF	TGTGCCAGCAGCTTAGTAAGCGGGGGGGTCTACGAGCAGTACTTC
-	-	TRBJ2-2	TRBV9	CASSVLATGELFF	TGTGCCAGCAGCGTTCTAGCGACCGGGGAGCTGTTTTTT
-	TRBD2	TRBJ2-7	TRBV4-3	CASSQRAGLGYEQYF	TGCGCCAGCAGCCAGAGAGCGGGGTTGGGCTACGAGCAGTACTTC
-	-	TRBJ2-7	TRBV12-3/TRBV12-4	CASSSLDEQYF	TGTGCCAGCAGTTCTCTTGACGAGCAGTACTTC
-	-	TRBJ2-7	TRBV7-6	CASSSTGKGGEQYF	TGTGCCAGCAGTTCTACAGGGAAAGGAGGCGAGCAGTACTTC
-	TRBD2	TRBJ2-1	TRBV7-3	CASSSGLAGKQFF	TGTGCCAGCAGCTCAGGACTAGCGGGGAAGCAGTTCTTC
-	-	TRBJ2-7	TRBV6-5	CASSNQFSEQYF	TGTGCCAGCAGTAACCAGTTCTCCGAGCAGTACTTC
-	-	TRBJ1-5	TRBV3-1	CASSPSFDQPQHF	TGTGCCAGCAGCCCCAGTTTCGATCAGCCCCAGCATTTT
-	TRBD1	TRBJ2-2	TRBV7-6	CASSLDQGAAGELFF	TGTGCCAGCAGCTTAGACCAGGGGGCGGCCGGGGAGCTGTTTTTT
-	TRBD1	TRBJ2-5	TRBV9	CASSAGTGNGETQYF	TGTGCCAGCAGCGCCGGGACAGGGAATGGGGAGACCCAGTACTTC
-	-	TRBJ2-2	TRBV7-8	CASRSGTVYTGELFF	TGTGCCAGCAGGTCCGGGACGGTCTACACCGGGGAGCTGTTTTTT
-	TRBD2	TRBJ2-5	TRBV30	CAWGDGTSPRNRETQYF	TGTGCCTGGGGAGATGGGACTAGCCCAAGGAATCGAGAGACCCAGTACTTC
-	-	TRBJ2-1	TRBV7-9	CASSSGGIDEQFF	TGTGCCAGCAGCTCCGGCGGCATCGATGAGCAGTTCTTC
-	-	TRBJ1-5	TRBV2	CASSGDIGNQPQHF	TGTGCCAGCAGCGGGGATATCGGCAATCAGCCCCAGCATTTT
-	-	TRBJ2-1	TRBV7-2	CASSSDSSSYNEQFF	TGTGCCAGCAGCTCCGACAGTAGCTCCTACAATGAGCAGTTCTTC
-	TRBD1	TRBJ1-2	TRBV12-3/TRBV12-4	CASSPGDRGGYGYTF	TGTGCCAGCAGTCCGGGGGACAGGGGTGGCTATGGCTACACCTTC
-	TRBD2	TRBJ2-1	TRBV6-5	CASSYSGRGGRNEQFF	TGTGCCAGCAGTTACTCCGGGCGGGGGGGCCGAAATGAGCAGTTCTTC
-	-	TRBJ1-6	TRBV5-6	CASSLDVGGGSPLHF	TGTGCCAGCAGCTTGGATGTTGGCGGGGGTTCACCCCTCCACTTT
-	TRBD1	TRBJ2-5	TRBV5-1	CASSLRTGGQETQYF	TGCGCCAGCAGCTTGAGGACAGGGGGGCAAGAGACCCAGTACTTC
-	TRBD2	TRBJ2-7	TRBV5-6	CASRPAGGARGREQYF	TGTGCCAGCAGACCGGCGGGGGGAGCCCGGGGTCGGGAGCAGTACTTC
-	-	TRBJ1-1	TRBV5-1	CASHTTRGLNTEAFF	TGCGCCAGCCACACCACAAGAGGGCTGAACACTGAAGCTTTCTTT
-	TRBD1	TRBJ2-1	TRBV20-1	CSVIGQGVFYNEQFF	TGCAGTGTAATCGGACAGGGGGTTTTCTACAATGAGCAGTTCTTC